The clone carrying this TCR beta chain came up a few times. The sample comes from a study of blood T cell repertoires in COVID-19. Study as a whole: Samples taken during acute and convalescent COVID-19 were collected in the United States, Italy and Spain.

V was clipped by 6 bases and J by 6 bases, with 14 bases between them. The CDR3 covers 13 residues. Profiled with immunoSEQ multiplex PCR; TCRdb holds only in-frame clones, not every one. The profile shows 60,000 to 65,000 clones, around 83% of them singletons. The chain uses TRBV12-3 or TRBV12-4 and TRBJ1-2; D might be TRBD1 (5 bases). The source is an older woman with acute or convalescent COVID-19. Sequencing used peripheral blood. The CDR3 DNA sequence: TGTGCCAGCAGCATCAGGGCCGCGAATGGCTACACCTTC. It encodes CASSIRAANGYTF.